This T cell receptor beta chain was documented in a study of T cell responses to AZD1222 COVID-19 vaccine. In germline, CDR1 is SGHRS, CDR2 YFSETQ. Trimming took off 6 bases at V and 0 bases at J, with 11 bases between the two ends. The CDR3 extends over 14 amino acids. The repertoire was sequenced with immunoSEQ multiplex PCR; TCRdb's copy has only in-frame clones and lacks some. Here the sample spans under 100,000 clones, more than 85% being singletons. The source material was peripheral blood, sampled on day 0 of AZD1222 vaccination. V usage is TRBV5-1 and J usage is TRBJ2-3, with a tentative D call TRBD2 (6 bases). The clonotype originates from an adult in good health. The CDR3 region is CASKSGTSTDTQYF. In DNA form, the CDR3 reads TGCGCCAGCAAGTCCGGGACTAGCACAGATACGCAGTATTTT.